This T cell receptor (beta chain) came from a study of control samples from healthy donors and cancer patients. Germline V lookup: CDR1 LGHDT, CDR2 YNNKEL (reference sequence). The CDR3 contains 12 residues. V lost 0 bases, J lost 10 bases, and 4 bases lay in between. Profiled with immunoSEQ multiplex PCR; TCRdb holds only in-frame clones, not every one. The data show 90,000 to 130,000 clones, 85% to 90% seen once. The chain combines TRBV3-1 (or the pseudogene TRBV3-2) with TRBJ1-6; no reliable D call. This receptor was obtained from a woman in her sixties or seventies with lung cancer. Sequencing was carried out using PBMCs. For the CDR3, the DNA is TGTGCCAGCAGCCAAGACTACTCACCCCTCCACTTT. It codes for CASSQDYSPLHF.